The 25 T cell receptor beta chains presented below share a single source sample, sequenced in a study of graft-versus-host responses after intestinal transplantation. Sequencing used immunoSEQ multiplex PCR; TCRdb keeps in-frame clones, though not all of them. The sample carries 100,000 or so clones, 92% recorded once. For these TCRs, the target antigens are not known. The sequencing used unstimulated CD4+ T cells sorted from spleen or lymph node cells, collected before intestinal transplant. Receptors originate from a human donor who received an intestinal transplant.

The chain uses TRBV10-1 and TRBJ2-1, with 8 bases identical to TRBD2. The V segment lost 10 bases and the J segment 6 bases; nucleotides outside the gene matches: 11. CDR1 WNHNN and CDR2 SYGVQD come from the germline V gene (reference sequence). The CDR3 has 14 residues. CDR3 in amino acids: CATKRELAGNEQFF. The CDR3 coding sequence is TGCGCCACTAAGCGGGAGTTAGCGGGCAATGAGCAGTTCTTC.

The chain is built from TRBV4-3 and TRBJ2-3, with TRBD2 identical over 11 bases. The CDR3 totals 18 residues. Per germline, CDR1 LGHNA and CDR2 YSLEER. The J segment lost 4 bases and the V segment lost 0 bases, leaving 9 bases of the junction unmatched. CDR3: CASSQDRSGGARADTQYF. CDR3 DNA sequence: TGCGCCAGCAGCCAAGATCGTAGCGGGGGGGCCCGGGCAGATACGCAGTATTTT.

The CDR3: CASSLAGLNTGELFF. The DNA for the CDR3 is TGCGCCAGCAGCTTGGCAGGGCTTAACACCGGGGAGCTGTTTTTT. The rearrangement uses TRBV5-1 and TRBJ2-2; a weak D match, TRBD1 (5 bases). CDR3 length: 15 amino acids. Trimming took 0 bases from V and 2 from J, leaving 8 bases between them. Germline CDR1 and CDR2: SGHRS and YFSETQ.

This rearrangement joins TRBV6-5 to TRBJ2-1; TRBD2 matches at 10 bases. The trim removed 0 bases at V and 4 bases at J, leaving 3 bases unmatched. CDR1 and CDR2 (germline): MNHEY, SVGAGI. This CDR3 region has 16 residues. The CDR3 DNA reads TGTGCCAGCAGTTACTCGCCTAGCGGGGGATACAATGAGCAGTTCTTC. Its protein product is CASSYSPSGGYNEQFF.

The chain recombines TRBV9 with TRBJ1-6, with a possible D match to TRBD1 (5 bases). CDR1 and CDR2 (germline): SGDLS, YYNGEE. CDR3 size: 17 residues. Deletions cut 4 bases from V and 6 bases from J, with 20 bases between. The CDR3 DNA sequence: TGTGCCAGCAGCCCTCACGTTGCGTGGGGGGGTAATTCACCCCTCCACTTT. Translation: CASSPHVAWGGNSPLHF.

This chain links TRBV28 with TRBJ2-4; possibly TRBD2 for D (6 bases). The V end was cut by 8 bases, the J end by 0 bases, with 14 bases between. This CDR3 contains 15 residues. Germline CDR1 and CDR2: MDHEN and SYDVKM. CDR3: CASGRWGEAKNIQYF. The CDR3, as DNA: TGTGCCAGCGGACGGTGGGGGGAAGCCAAAAACATTCAGTACTTC.

CDR3 in DNA: TGTGCCAGCAGTTATTCTGGAACAGGGACCTACGAGCAGTACTTC. The encoded protein is CASSYSGTGTYEQYF. The J gene is TRBJ2-5, the V gene TRBV6-5, with D maybe TRBD1 (6 bases). The end of the DNA is better explained by TRBJ2-7, so the J call may be wrong. The CDR3 is made up of 15 amino acids. In germline, CDR1 is MNHEY, CDR2 SVGAGI.

A single count supports this clone. V usage is TRBV19 and J usage is TRBJ1-2, with TRBD1 matching 7 bases. V dropped 3 bases and J dropped 4; count of bases not matched to a gene: 2. CDR1 LNHDA and CDR2 SQIVND come from the germline V gene (reference sequence). The CDR3 covers 13 residues. The CDR3 is CASSMGTVYGYTF. The CDR3 bases are TGTGCCAGTAGTATGGGGACAGTCTATGGCTACACCTTC.

This chain joins TRBV18 and TRBJ1-1, with D unclear. Per germline, CDR1 KGHSH and CDR2 LQKENI. CDR3 length equals 14 residues. V was trimmed by 3 bases and J by 2 bases, leaving 10 bases between them. CDR3 residues: CASSPSGSNTEAFF. The CDR3 DNA reads TGTGCCAGCTCACCCTCGGGGAGTAACACTGAAGCTTTCTTT.

The chain carries TRBV29-1 and TRBJ1-2; D is unresolved. V was trimmed by 5 bases and J by 0 bases, leaving 13 bases between them. This CDR3 comprises 14 residues. Germline-derived CDR1 and CDR2 are SQVTM and ANQGSEA. In DNA, the CDR3 is TGCAGCGTTTCGAAAAGAATAGCTAACTATGGCTACACCTTC. This encodes CSVSKRIANYGYTF.

This clone was counted a few times. The J gene is TRBJ1-2, the V gene TRBV4-3, with D uncertain. The CDR3 loop spans 15 amino acids. Between the trimmed V and J ends, which lost 0 bases and 3 bases, there was a span of 11 bases. Germline V CDR1 and CDR2: LGHNA, YSLEER. The DNA for the CDR3 is TGCGCCAGCAGCCAAGATCCTAGAGTGGACTATGGCTACACCTTC. This codes for CASSQDPRVDYGYTF.

The chain recombines TRBV4-2 with TRBJ2-3; 9 bases align to TRBD2. The germline CDR1 and CDR2 sequences are LGHNA and YNFKEQ. The ends lost 0 bases at V and 6 bases at J; junction bases unmatched: 4. The CDR3 totals 15 residues. CDR3 amino acids: CASSQDERGADTQYF. CDR3 DNA sequence: TGTGCCAGCAGCCAAGATGAGCGGGGGGCCGATACGCAGTATTTT.

V and J are TRBV4-2 and TRBJ2-7, with D perhaps matching TRBD2 (5 bases). The V and J ends lost 2 bases and 2 bases respectively, with 13 bases between them. This CDR3 is 15 amino acids long. Germline V CDR1 and CDR2: LGHNA, YNFKEQ. In DNA, the CDR3 is TGTGCCAGCAGCCAACCTACTAGTGACGCCTACGAGCAGTACTTC. This encodes CASSQPTSDAYEQYF.

The V and J genes are TRBV5-1 and TRBJ2-3; 8 nucleotides align to TRBD2. Trimming cost V 2 bases and J 4 bases; bases outside gene matches: 3. This CDR3 comprises 14 residues. Germline CDR1 and CDR2: SGHRS and YFSETQ. The CDR3 region is CASSLVAGPDTQYF. CDR3 nucleotide sequence: TGCGCCAGCAGCTTAGTAGCGGGGCCAGATACGCAGTATTTT.

CDR3 region: CASSHDSNEQYF. The CDR3 region has the DNA TGTGCCAGCAGCCACGACAGTAACGAGCAGTACTTC. V and J are TRBV7-2 and TRBJ2-7; perhaps TRBD1 as D (5 bases). The V end was cut by 5 bases, the J end by 5 bases, with 10 bases between. CDR1 SGHTA and CDR2 FQGNSA come from the germline V gene. The CDR3 has 12 amino acids.

The chain combines TRBV30 with TRBJ2-5; no reliable D call. V lost 0 bases and J lost 4, with 9 bases in between. The CDR3 extends over 13 amino acids. Germline V gene lookup returns CDR1 GTSNPN and CDR2 SVGIG (reference sequence). The CDR3 loop is CAWSVLARETQYF. DNA of the CDR3: TGTGCCTGGAGTGTACTCGCGAGAGAGACCCAGTACTTC. Complete variable domain (other parts from reference TRBV30 and TRBJ2-5): SQTIHQWPATLVQPVGSPLSLECTVEGTSNPNLYWYRQAAGRGLQLLFYSVGIGQISSEVPQNLSASRPQDRQFILSSKKLLLSDSGFYLCAWSVLARETQYFGPGTRLLVL.

This sequence joins TRBV6-6 and TRBJ1-4, with D uncertain. V was cut by 5 bases and J by 9 bases, with 7 bases left in between. Germline V lookup: CDR1 MNHNY, CDR2 SVGAGI (reference sequence). The CDR3 extends over 11 amino acids. The CDR3 here is CASSPLQKLFF. The CDR3 coding sequence is TGTGCCAGCAGTCCCCTTCAAAAACTGTTTTTT.

This clone was seen only once. The rearrangement uses TRBV5-1 and TRBJ1-6; possible D gene TRBD1, 5 bases. CDR1 and CDR2 from the germline V gene are SGHRS and YFSETQ. Trimming took off 4 bases at V and 16 bases at J, with 15 bases between the two ends. The CDR3 extends over 12 amino acids. CDR3: CASSPDGRGLHF. The CDR3 DNA is TGCGCCAGCAGCCCGGATGGACGGGGGCTCCACTTT.

The chain carries TRBV7-3 and TRBJ2-1, with D perhaps TRBD1 (6 bases). V gave up 6 bases and J gave up 3 bases, with 12 bases separating them. The CDR3 sequence is 14 residues long. CDR1 is SGHTA, CDR2 FQGTGA, per germline. The CDR3 protein is CASRVQGHYNEQFF. The CDR3 bases are TGTGCCAGCAGGGTACAGGGACACTACAATGAGCAGTTCTTC.

This clone has just one count. The V call is TRBV6-5, the J call TRBJ1-5, with a tentative D call TRBD1 (6 bases). Germline assignment: CDR1 MNHEY and CDR2 SVGAGI. This CDR3 has 13 amino acids. With 2 bases removed from V and 6 bases from J, the gap between germline ends came to 8 bases. CDR3 sequence: CASSYEGGQPQHF. CDR3 DNA sequence: TGTGCCAGCAGTTACGAAGGGGGTCAGCCCCAGCATTTT.

The CDR3, as DNA: TGTGCCAGCAAGTGGCTTAGCGGCGCGTCTGAAGCTTTCTTT. It is translated as CASKWLSGASEAFF. This chain connects TRBV6-5 to TRBJ1-1; no reliable D call. Per the germline V gene, CDR1 is MNHEY and CDR2 is SVGAGI. The CDR3 is 14 amino acids. V lost 7 bases and J 6 bases, leaving 18 bases between the germline ends.

The V gene is TRBV6-1, the J gene TRBJ1-2; 12 bases align to TRBD1. Germline values: CDR1 MNHNS, CDR2 SASEGT. The CDR3 has 15 residues. The V gene end was trimmed by 8 bases and the J gene end by 4 bases; junction bases not matched to a gene: 8. CDR3 in amino acids: CASGGQGARGYGYTF. DNA for the CDR3: TGTGCCAGCGGGGGACAGGGGGCGCGCGGCTATGGCTACACCTTC.

This chain uses TRBV11-1 with TRBJ2-3; TRBD2 might be the D (5 bases). CDR1 is SGHAT and CDR2 is FQDESV in the germline V gene (reference sequence). V lost 2 bases to trimming and J lost 6 bases, with 12 bases between them. CDR3 length equals 14 residues. CDR3 amino acids: CASSLRLPRDTQYF. Here the CDR3 DNA reads TGTGCCAGCAGCTTACGACTACCACGGGATACGCAGTATTTT. Full variable domain (missing parts from reference TRBV11-1 and TRBJ2-3): EAEVAQSPRYKITEKSQAVAFWCDPISGHATLYWYRQILGQGPELLVQFQDESVVDDSQLPKDRFSAERLKGVDSTLKIQPAELGDSAMYLCASSLRLPRDTQYFGPGTRLTVL.

J is TRBJ2-7 and V is TRBV4-2; the match to TRBD1 covers 7 bases. Trimming removed 2 bases from V and 2 bases from J; junction bases left unmatched: 15. Germline values: CDR1 LGHNA, CDR2 YNFKEQ. The CDR3 totals 18 residues. The CDR3 spells CASSQMAPRQGTPYEQYF. CDR3 sequence (DNA): TGTGCCAGCAGCCAAATGGCGCCCCGACAGGGAACACCCTACGAGCAGTACTTC.

The V gene is TRBV5-1, the J gene TRBJ2-3; D is unclear. CDR3 length: 10 amino acids. Germline loops: CDR1 SGHRS, CDR2 YFSETQ. Trimming removed 4 bases at V and 5 bases at J, with 2 bases between. The CDR3 spells CASSRDTQYF. The CDR3 nucleotides read TGCGCCAGCAGCCGAGATACGCAGTATTTT.